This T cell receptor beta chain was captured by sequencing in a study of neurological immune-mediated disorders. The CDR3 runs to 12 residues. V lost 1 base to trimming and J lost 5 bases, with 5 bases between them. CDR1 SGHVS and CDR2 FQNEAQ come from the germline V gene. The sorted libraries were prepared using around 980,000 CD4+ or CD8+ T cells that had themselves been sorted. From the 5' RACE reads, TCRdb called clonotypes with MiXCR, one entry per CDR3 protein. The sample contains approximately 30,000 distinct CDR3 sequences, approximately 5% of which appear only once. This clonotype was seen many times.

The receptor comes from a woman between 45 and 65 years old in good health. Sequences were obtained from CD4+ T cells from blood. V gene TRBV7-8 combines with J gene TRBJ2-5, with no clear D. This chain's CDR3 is CASSLVAETQYF. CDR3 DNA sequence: TGTGCCAGCAGCTTAGTCGCCGAGACCCAGTACTTC.